This T cell receptor beta chain was documented in a study of beta chain features in type 1 diabetes. Broader study findings: TCRB CDR3s from Type 1 diabetes patients were moderately but significantly shorter in all four CD4+ subsets. A greater similarity of naive, central memory and Treg TCRB repertoires was seen among patients than among healthy donors. Diminished insertions and augmented deletions at VDJ junctions characterized type 1 diabetes patients.

The length of the CDR3 is 17 residues. The germline V gene encodes CDR1 SGDLS and CDR2 YYNGEE. The J segment lost 0 bases and the V segment lost 2 bases, leaving 6 bases of the junction unmatched. Sorting that relied on CD45RO/CCR7/CD25/CD127/CD95/CD27 yielded CD4+ naive, central memory, regulatory and stem cell-like memory cells. Sorted populations all exceeded 95% purity. This clone was detected only a few times. Its antigen is currently unknown. Reverse transcribing all isolated RNA meant expressed TCRB transcripts were sequenced. TCRdb's copy holds only in-frame clones and misses some; the assay was immunoSEQ multiplex PCR. The sample lists a few hundred thousand clones; approximately 15% were seen once.

The sequenced material came from naive CD4+ T cells from blood. This chain connects TRBV9 to TRBJ2-3; 10 nucleotides align to TRBD2. The TCR sequence derives from a man between 25 and 39 years old with type 1 diabetes. The CDR3 sequence: CASSVRTSGASTDTQYF. For the CDR3, the DNA is TGTGCCAGCAGCGTGCGGACTAGCGGCGCTAGCACAGATACGCAGTATTTT. The entire variable domain, with the rest obtained from reference TRBV9 and TRBJ2-3, is as follows: DSGVTQTPKHLITATGQRVTLRCSPRSGDLSVYWYQQSLDQGLQFLIQYYNGEERAKGNILERFSAQQFPDLHSELNLSSLELGDSALYFCASSVRTSGASTDTQYFGPGTRLTVL.